Each of the 7 T cell receptor beta chains below was sequenced from the same sample in a study of CD8+ T cells in alopecia areata. It was cDNA, reverse transcribed from extracted RNA, that served as the sequencing template. Profiled with immunoSEQ multiplex PCR; TCRdb holds only in-frame clones, not every one. The sample contains 150,000 to 200,000 clones, 59% of which appear only once. The source was CD4+ T cells sorted from blood, collected at week 0. The receptors come from a human donor with alopecia areata.

This sequence joins TRBV2 and TRBJ2-7; D might be TRBD1 (7 bases). Deletions cut 4 bases from V and 8 bases from J, with 15 bases between. Germline V gene sequence: CDR1 SNHLY, CDR2 FYNNEI. This CDR3 has 13 amino acids. Here the CDR3 reads CASSVRAGGKQYF. CDR3 DNA sequence: TGTGCCAGCAGTGTGCGGGCAGGGGGGAAGCAGTACTTC.

This clone was counted between two and nine times. The chain has TRBV4-1 and TRBJ2-7; D uncertain. Germline-derived CDR1 and CDR2 are MGHRA and YSYEKL. V was cut by 3 bases and J by 6 bases, with 15 bases left in between. CDR3 length equals 14 residues. The CDR3 spells CASSHPPVSREQYF. The CDR3 DNA reads as TGCGCCAGCAGCCATCCCCCAGTCTCTCGCGAGCAGTACTTC.

The chain links TRBV6-5 to TRBJ1-2; a possible D gene is TRBD1 (5 bases). The CDR3 sequence is 12 residues long. V lost 10 bases and J 5 bases, leaving 14 bases between the germline ends. Germline CDR1 reads MNHEY; CDR2 reads SVGAGI. The CDR3 DNA follows: TGTGCCACCTGGACTGGGGGGTATGGCTACACCTTC. Its translation: CATWTGGYGYTF.

This clone has only a few counts. The J gene is TRBJ1-5, the V gene TRBV27; 7 bases line up with TRBD1. After removal of 1 base from V and 10 bases from J, the junction contained 7 bases not matched to a gene. Germline V gives CDR1 MNHEY, CDR2 SMNVEV (reference sequence). This CDR3 has 14 residues. CDR3 amino acids: CASSLFTGEKPQHF. DNA of the CDR3: TGTGCCAGCAGTTTATTTACAGGGGAGAAACCCCAGCATTTT.

The chain carries TRBV30 and TRBJ1-2; D possibly corresponds to TRBD1 (6 bases). V lost 4 bases and J lost 4, with 10 bases in between. The CDR3 length is 12 residues. The germline CDR1 and CDR2 sequences are GTSNPN and SVGIG (reference sequence). The CDR3 here is CAWTGQPYGYTF. CDR3 coding DNA: TGTGCCTGGACCGGACAGCCCTATGGCTACACCTTC.

The V and J genes are TRBV16 and TRBJ1-1; D not certain. The germline gives CDR1 KGHSY, CDR2 FQNENV. With 4 bases removed from V and 3 bases from J, the gap between germline ends came to 12 bases. The CDR3 loop spans 14 amino acids. CDR3 bases: TGTGCCAGCAGCCTCGGCTTACGGGACACTGAAGCTTTCTTT. Translating gives CASSLGLRDTEAFF.

The chain joins TRBV5-1 to TRBJ1-2, with D perhaps matching TRBD1 (5 bases). CDR3 size: 14 residues. CDR1 is SGHRS and CDR2 is YFSETQ in the germline V gene. Trimming removed 4 bases at V and 8 bases at J, with 18 bases between. For the CDR3, the DNA is TGCGCCAGCAGCCAAACTGGGGGAAAGCGGGGCTACACCTTC. This gives the protein CASSQTGGKRGYTF.